This TCR beta chain was sequenced in a study of T cells in Graves' hyperthyroidism and ophthalmopathy. Overall study: Staff took peripheral blood when the initial diagnosis was made, before any treatment began. Study outcomes and limitations: Ophthalmopathy stood apart from stable hyperthyroidism in a 13 V-J model.

Amplified TCR beta CDR3 regions came from RNA transcripts. With the HTBI primer set, the TCR CDR3 went through a first round of RT-PCR. TCRdb redid the calling of the multiplex PCR reads with MiXCR, one entry per CDR3 protein. Of 500,000 to 750,000 distinct CDR3 sequences listed, over 12% are singletons. This clonotype was found many times. Its target is not known. For ophthalmopathy patients, the Clinical Activity Score was at least 3 and the NOSPECS grade at least 4; duration was under 3 months. PBMCs were collected from an approximately 9.3 ml volume of fresh peripheral blood. The length of the CDR3 is 16 residues. V lost 4 bases and J lost 4; bases outside the gene matches: 6. Germline CDR1 SGHTA, CDR2 FQGNSA.

The clonotype originates from a woman under 30 with Graves' ophthalmopathy. The chain joins TRBV7-2 to TRBJ2-3; 12 bases agree with TRBD2. Source material: blood. The chain's CDR3 is CASSSRLAGVADTQYF. CDR3 nucleotide sequence: TGTGCCAGCAGCTCCCGACTAGCGGGAGTTGCAGATACGCAGTATTTT.